The subject of this entry is one TCR beta chain. The antigen is undetermined. One junction end does not reproduce the germline sequence, and a read error may be involved. Germline CDR1 is SGHAT and CDR2 is FQNNGV. The CDR3 is 17 residues long. Priming with a constant-region primer yielded TCR beta cDNA from 500 ng total RNA. A slightly modified ARM-PCR protocol with three nested multiplex PCR rounds produced these TCR beta libraries. The first two PCR rounds used TRBV1-TRBV30 forward primers with a C-beta reverse primer, 9 to 10 cycles each. TCRdb recomputed calls from the multiplex PCR reads with MiXCR, one row per CDR3 protein. The repertoire holds approximately 76,000 distinct CDR3 sequences, over 55% seen once, with roughly an eighth in the top ten. The source of the sample is a study of tumor-infiltrating lymphocytes in primary liver carcinoma. Whole-study context: Men as well as women, aged 30 to 69 years, made up the patients. Tumor lesions were T1-T3 N0M0 and spanned about 4.2 to 11 cm. Samples had roughly 3.5 to 7.13 million productive TCRbeta reads, comparable between tissue types. Findings of the study overall: Tumor samples exhibited a significantly greater top-250-clone fraction than blood samples (p = 0.039).

The source material, roughly 18-32 mg of unsorted bulk tissue, was used to co-extract RNA and DNA. Sequenced sample: liver tumor tissue from sampling region 4. Subset of the sample: tumor region T4, right-lateral pole. The receptor was isolated from a woman aged 55-70 years with primary liver carcinoma and hepatitis B virus infection. The gene calls are TRBV11-2 and TRBJ1-3; D is ambiguous. The CDR3 bases are TGTGGCAGCAGCTTAGTCCGGGCAAGGATCACTGGAAACACCTTATATTTT. As protein: CGSSLVRARITGNTLYF.